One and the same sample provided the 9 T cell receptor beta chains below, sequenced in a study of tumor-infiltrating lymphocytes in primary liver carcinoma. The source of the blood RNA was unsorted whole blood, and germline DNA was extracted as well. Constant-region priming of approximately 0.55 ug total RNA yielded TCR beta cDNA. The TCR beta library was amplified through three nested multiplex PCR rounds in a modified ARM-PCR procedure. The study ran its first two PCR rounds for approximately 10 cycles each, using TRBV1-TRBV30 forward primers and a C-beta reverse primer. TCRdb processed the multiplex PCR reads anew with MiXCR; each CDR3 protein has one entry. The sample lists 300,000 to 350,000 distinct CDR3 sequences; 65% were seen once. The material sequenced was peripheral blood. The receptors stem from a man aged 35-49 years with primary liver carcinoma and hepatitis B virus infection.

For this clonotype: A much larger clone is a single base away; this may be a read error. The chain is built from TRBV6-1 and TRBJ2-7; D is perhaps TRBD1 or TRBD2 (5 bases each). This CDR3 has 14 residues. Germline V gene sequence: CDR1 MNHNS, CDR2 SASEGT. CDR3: CASSEWGLVYEEYF. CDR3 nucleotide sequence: TGTGCCAGCAGTGAATGGGGGTTAGTCTACGAGGAGTACTTC.

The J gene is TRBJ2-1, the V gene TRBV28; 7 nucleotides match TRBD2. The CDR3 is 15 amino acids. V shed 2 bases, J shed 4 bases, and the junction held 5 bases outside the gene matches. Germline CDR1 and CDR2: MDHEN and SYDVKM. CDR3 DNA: TGTGCCAGCAGTTTAAGTCTAGCGGTATACAATGAGCAGTTCTTC. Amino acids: CASSLSLAVYNEQFF.

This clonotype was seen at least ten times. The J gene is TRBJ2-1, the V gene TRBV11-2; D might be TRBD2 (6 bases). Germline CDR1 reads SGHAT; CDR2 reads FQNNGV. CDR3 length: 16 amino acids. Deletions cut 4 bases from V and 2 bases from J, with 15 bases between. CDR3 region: CASSSGLTTTYNEQFF. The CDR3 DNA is TGTGCCAGCAGCTCAGGACTAACCACTACCTACAATGAGCAGTTCTTC.

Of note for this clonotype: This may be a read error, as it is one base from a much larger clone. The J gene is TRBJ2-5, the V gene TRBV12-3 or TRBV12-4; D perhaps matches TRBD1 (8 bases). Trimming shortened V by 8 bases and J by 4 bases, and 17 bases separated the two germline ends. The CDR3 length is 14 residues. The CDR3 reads CASGLGQGGETQYF. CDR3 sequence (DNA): TGTGCCAGCGGACTAGGACAGGGAGGAGAGACCCAGTACTTC.

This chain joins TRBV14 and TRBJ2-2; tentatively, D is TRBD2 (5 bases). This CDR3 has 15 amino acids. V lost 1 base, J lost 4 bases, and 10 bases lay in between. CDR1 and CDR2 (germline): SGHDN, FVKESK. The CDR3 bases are TGTGCCAGCAGCCAAGCTTCGGGGTCCACCGGGGAGCTGTTTTTT. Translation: CASSQASGSTGELFF.

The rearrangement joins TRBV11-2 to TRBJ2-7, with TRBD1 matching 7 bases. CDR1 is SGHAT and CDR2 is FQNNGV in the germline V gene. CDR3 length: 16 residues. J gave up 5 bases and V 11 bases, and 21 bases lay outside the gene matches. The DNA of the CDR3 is TGTGCCGGCAACTTAGATCACGGGACAGAAAATAACGAGCAGTACTTC. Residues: CAGNLDHGTENNEQYF. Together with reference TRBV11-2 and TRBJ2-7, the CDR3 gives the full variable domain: EAGVAQSPRYKIIEKRQSVAFWCNPISGHATLYWYQQILGQGPKLLIQFQNNGVVDDSQLPKDRFSAERLKGVDSTLKIQPAKLEDSAVYLCAGNLDHGTENNEQYFGPGTRLTVT.

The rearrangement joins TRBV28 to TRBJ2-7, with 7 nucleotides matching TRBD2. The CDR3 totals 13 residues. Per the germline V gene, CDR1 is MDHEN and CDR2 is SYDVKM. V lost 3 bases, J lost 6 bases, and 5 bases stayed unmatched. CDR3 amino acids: CASSFSRETEQYF. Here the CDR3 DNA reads TGTGCCAGCAGTTTCTCGCGGGAGACCGAGCAGTACTTC.

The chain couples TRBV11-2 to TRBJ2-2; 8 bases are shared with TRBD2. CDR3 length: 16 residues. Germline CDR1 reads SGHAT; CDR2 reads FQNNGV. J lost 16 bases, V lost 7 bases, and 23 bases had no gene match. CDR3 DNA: TGTGCCAGCAAGCGAACTAGCGGAAGGAACACCGGGGAACGGTTTTTT. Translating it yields CASKRTSGRNTGERFF. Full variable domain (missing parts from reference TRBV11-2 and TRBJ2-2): EAGVAQSPRYKIIEKRQSVAFWCNPISGHATLYWYQQILGQGPKLLIQFQNNGVVDDSQLPKDRFSAERLKGVDSTLKIQPAKLEDSAVYLCASKRTSGRNTGERFFGEGSRLTVL.

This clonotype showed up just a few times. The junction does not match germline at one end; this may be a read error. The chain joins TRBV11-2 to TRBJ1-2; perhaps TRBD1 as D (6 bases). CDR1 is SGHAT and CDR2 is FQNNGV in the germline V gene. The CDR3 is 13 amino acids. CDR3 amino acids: CAGTSGGANGYTF. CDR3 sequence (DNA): TGTGCCGGCACCTCCGGGGGGGCGAATGGTTACACCTTC. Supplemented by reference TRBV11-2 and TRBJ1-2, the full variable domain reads EAGVAQSPRYKIIEKRQSVAFWCNPISGHATLYWYQQILGQGPKLLIQFQNNGVVDDSQLPKDRFSAERLKGVDSTLKIQPAKLEDSAVYLCAGTSGGANGYTFGSGTRLTVV.